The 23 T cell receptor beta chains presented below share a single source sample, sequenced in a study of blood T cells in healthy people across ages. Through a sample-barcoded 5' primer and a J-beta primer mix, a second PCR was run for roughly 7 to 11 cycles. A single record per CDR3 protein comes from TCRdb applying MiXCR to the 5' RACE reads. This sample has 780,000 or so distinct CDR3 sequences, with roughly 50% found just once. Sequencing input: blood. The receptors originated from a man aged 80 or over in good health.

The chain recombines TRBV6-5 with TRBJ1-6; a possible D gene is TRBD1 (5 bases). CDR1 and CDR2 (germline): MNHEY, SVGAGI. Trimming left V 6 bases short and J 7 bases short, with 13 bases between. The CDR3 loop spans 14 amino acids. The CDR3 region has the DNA TGTGCCAGCAGCCGGGGACTTATCAATTCACCCCTCCACTTT. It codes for CASSRGLINSPLHF.

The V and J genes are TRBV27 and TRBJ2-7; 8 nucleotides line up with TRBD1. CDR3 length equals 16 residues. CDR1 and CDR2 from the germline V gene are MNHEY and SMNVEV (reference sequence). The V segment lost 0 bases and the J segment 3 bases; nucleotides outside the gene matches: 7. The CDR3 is CASSLSPGQGLYEQYF. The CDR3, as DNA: TGTGCCAGCAGTTTATCACCCGGACAGGGTCTCTACGAGCAGTACTTC.

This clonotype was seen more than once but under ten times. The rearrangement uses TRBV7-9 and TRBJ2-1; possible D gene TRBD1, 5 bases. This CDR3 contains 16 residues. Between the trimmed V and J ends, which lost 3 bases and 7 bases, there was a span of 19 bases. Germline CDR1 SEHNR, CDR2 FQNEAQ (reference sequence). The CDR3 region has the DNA TGTGCCAGCAGCTTGCTCGGTGGTGGCTCAGGGAATGAGCAGTTCTTC. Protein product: CASSLLGGGSGNEQFF.

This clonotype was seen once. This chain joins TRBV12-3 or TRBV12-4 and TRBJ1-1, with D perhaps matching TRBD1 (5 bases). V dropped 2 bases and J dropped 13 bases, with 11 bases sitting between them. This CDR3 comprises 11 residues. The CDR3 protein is CASSLPCGGFF. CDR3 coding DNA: TGTGCCAGCAGTTTACCCTGCGGGGGTTTCTTT.

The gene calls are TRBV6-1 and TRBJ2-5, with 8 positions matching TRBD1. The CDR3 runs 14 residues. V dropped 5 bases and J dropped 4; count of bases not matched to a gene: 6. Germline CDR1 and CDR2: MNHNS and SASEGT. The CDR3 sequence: CASSSARGRETQYF. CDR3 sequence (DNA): TGTGCCAGCAGTTCGGCCAGGGGGCGAGAGACCCAGTACTTC.

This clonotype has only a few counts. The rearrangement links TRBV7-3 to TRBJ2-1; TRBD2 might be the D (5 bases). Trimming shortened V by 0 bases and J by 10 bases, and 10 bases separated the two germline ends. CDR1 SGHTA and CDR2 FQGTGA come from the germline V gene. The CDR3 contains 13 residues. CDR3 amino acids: CASSLTFLAEQFF. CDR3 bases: TGTGCCAGCAGCTTAACGTTCCTAGCCGAGCAGTTCTTC.

The CDR3 DNA is TGTGCCAGCAGCCCCGACGGACTAGCACGCCCCGGGGAGCTGTTTTTT. It codes for CASSPDGLARPGELFF. The chain uses TRBV6-5 and TRBJ2-2; 8 bases are shared with TRBD2. Germline V lookup: CDR1 MNHEY, CDR2 SVGAGI. CDR3 length: 16 amino acids. V shed 6 bases and J 6 bases; nucleotides not matched to a gene: 12.

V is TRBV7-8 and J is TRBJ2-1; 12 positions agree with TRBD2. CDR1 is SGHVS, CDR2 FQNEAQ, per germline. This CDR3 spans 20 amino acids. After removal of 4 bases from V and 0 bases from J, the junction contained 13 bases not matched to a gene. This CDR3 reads CASSSPGTSGLFSSYNEQFF. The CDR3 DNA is TGTGCCAGCAGCTCCCCCGGGACTAGCGGGTTGTTTAGCTCCTACAATGAGCAGTTCTTC.

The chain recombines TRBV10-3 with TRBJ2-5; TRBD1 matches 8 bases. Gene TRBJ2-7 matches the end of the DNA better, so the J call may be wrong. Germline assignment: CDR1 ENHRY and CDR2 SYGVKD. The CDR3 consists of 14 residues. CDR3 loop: CAISTGTGSYEQYF. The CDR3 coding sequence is TGTGCCATCAGTACCGGGACAGGATCATACGAGCAGTACTTC.

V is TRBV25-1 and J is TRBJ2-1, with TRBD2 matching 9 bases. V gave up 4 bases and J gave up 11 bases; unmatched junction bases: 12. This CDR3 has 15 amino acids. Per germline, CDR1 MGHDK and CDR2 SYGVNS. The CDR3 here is CASSVETSGADQQFF. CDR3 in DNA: TGTGCCAGCAGTGTCGAGACTAGCGGAGCCGACCAGCAGTTCTTC.

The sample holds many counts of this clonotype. CDR3 sequence (DNA): TGTGCCAGCAGTTACTTCGGCGGGAGTCTCAACGAGCAGTACTTC. Amino acids: CASSYFGGSLNEQYF. This chain links TRBV6-5 with TRBJ2-7, with 7 positions matching TRBD2. Looked up from germline, CDR1 is MNHEY and CDR2 is SVGAGI. The CDR3 has 15 residues. After removal of 1 base from V and 5 bases from J, the junction contained 8 bases not matched to a gene.

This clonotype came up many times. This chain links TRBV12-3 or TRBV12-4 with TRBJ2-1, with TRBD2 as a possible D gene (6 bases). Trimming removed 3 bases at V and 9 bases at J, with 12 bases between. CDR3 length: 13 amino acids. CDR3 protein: CASSLRELGEQFF. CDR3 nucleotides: TGTGCCAGCAGTTTGCGGGAACTGGGTGAGCAGTTCTTC.

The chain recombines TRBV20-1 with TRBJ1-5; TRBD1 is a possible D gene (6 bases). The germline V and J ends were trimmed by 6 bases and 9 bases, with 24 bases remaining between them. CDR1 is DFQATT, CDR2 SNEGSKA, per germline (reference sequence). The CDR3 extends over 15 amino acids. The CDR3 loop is CSARHGGSEIRPQHF. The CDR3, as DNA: TGCAGTGCCCGCCATGGGGGCTCGGAAATTCGGCCCCAGCATTTT.

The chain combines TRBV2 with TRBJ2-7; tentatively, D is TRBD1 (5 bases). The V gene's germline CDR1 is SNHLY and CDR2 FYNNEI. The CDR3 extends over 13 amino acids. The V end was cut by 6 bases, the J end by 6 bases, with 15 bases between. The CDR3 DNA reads TGTGCCAGCAGGACAGTGAGAGTCTCCGAGCAGTACTTC. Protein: CASRTVRVSEQYF. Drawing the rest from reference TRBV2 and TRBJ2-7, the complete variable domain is EPEVTQTPSHQVTQMGQEVILRCVPISNHLYFYWYRQILGQKVEFLVSFYNNEISEKSEIFDDQFSVERPDGSNFTLKIRSTKLEDSAMYFCASRTVRVSEQYFGPGTRLTVT.

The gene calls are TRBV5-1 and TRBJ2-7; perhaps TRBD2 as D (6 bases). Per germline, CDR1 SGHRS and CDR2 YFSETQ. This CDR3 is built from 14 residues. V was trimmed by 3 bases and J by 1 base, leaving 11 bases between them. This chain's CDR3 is CASSSYGGSYEQYF. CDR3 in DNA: TGCGCCAGCAGCTCCTACGGGGGATCCTACGAGCAGTACTTC.

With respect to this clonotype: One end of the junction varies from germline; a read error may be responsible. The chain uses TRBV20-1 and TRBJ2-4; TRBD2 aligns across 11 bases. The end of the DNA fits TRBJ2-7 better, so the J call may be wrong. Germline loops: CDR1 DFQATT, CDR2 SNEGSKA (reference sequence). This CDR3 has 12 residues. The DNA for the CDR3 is TGCAGGGCTAGCGGGGGGAGTCACGAGCAGTACTTC. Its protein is CRASGGSHEQYF.

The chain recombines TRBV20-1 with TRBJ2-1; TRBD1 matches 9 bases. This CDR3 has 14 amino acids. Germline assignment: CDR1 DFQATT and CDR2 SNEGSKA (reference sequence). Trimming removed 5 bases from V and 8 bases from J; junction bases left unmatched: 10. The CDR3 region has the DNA TGCAGTGCTTTAACCGGGACAGGGCCCCATGAGCAGTTCTTC. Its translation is CSALTGTGPHEQFF.

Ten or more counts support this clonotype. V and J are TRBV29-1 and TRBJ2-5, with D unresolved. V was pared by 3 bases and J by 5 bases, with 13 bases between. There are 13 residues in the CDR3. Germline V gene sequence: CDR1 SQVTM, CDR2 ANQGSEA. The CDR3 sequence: CSVDGGTVETQYF. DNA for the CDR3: TGCAGCGTTGATGGTGGCACAGTGGAGACCCAGTACTTC.

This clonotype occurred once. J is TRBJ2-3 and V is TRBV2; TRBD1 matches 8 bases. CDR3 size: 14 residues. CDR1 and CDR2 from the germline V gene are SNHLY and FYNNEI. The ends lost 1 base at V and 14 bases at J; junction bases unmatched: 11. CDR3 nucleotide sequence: TGTGCCAGCAGTGAAGAGCAGGGGGCCAGATACGCGTATTTT. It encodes CASSEEQGARYAYF.

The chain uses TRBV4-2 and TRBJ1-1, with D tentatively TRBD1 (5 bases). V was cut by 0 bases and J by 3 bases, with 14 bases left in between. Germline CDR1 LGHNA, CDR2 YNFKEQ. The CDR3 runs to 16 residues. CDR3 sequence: CASSQEPHRGDTEAFF. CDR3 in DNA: TGTGCCAGCAGCCAAGAGCCTCATAGAGGGGACACTGAAGCTTTCTTT.

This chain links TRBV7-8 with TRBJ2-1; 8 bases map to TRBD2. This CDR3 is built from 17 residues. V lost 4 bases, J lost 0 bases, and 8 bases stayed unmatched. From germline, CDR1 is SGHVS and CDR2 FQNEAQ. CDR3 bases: TGTGCCAGCAGCTCTACCATAGCGGGAAGCTCCTACAATGAGCAGTTCTTC. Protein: CASSSTIAGSSYNEQFF.

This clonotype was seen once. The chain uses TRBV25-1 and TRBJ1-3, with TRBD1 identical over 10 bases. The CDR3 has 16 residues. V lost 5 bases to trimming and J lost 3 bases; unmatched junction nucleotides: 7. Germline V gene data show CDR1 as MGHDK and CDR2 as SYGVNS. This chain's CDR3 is CASSKRGQGGGNTIYF. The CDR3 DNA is TGTGCCAGCAGTAAGCGTGGACAGGGGGGTGGAAACACCATATATTTT.

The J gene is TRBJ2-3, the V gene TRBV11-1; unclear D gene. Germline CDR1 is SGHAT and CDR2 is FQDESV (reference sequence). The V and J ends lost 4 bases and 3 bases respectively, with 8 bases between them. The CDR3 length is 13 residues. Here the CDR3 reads CASSSFATDTQYF. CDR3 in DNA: TGTGCCAGCAGCTCCTTTGCTACAGATACGCAGTATTTT.